One and the same sample provided the 32 T cell receptor beta chains below, sequenced in a study of control samples from healthy donors and cancer patients. Repertoires were generated with immunoSEQ multiplex PCR, while TCRdb's copy carries only in-frame clones and drops some. The sample consists of over 150,000 clones, roughly 94% of them appearing once. The material sequenced was PBMCs. The receptors originated from a man aged 55 to 69 with colorectal cancer.

V is TRBV6-5 and J is TRBJ2-2; D unresolved. Germline V gene data show CDR1 as MNHEY and CDR2 as SVGAGI. This CDR3 is 14 amino acids long. V dropped 6 bases and J dropped 4 bases, with 12 bases sitting between them. The chain's CDR3 is CASRGLTSTGELFF. CDR3 nucleotide sequence: TGTGCCAGCAGGGGCCTTACCAGCACCGGGGAGCTGTTTTTT.

The chain uses TRBV3-1 (or the pseudogene TRBV3-2) and TRBJ2-7; maybe TRBD1 (5 bases). The CDR3 runs 14 residues. V lost 1 base, J lost 0 bases, and 7 bases lay in between. CDR1 and CDR2 (germline): LGHDT, YNNKEL (reference sequence). The CDR3 sequence: CASSQGGTSYEQYF. CDR3 coding DNA: TGTGCCAGCAGCCAAGGGGGCACCTCCTACGAGCAGTACTTC.

This chain connects TRBV7-2 to TRBJ2-7; the match to TRBD2 covers 10 bases. The germline V gene encodes CDR1 SGHTA and CDR2 FQGNSA. The CDR3 length is 16 residues. Unmatched junction bases numbered 4, after V lost 1 base and J lost 1 base. This CDR3 is CASSLGSGGQSYEQYF. CDR3 DNA sequence: TGTGCCAGCAGCTTAGGTAGCGGGGGGCAATCCTACGAGCAGTACTTC.

This chain links TRBV21-1 with TRBJ1-2; the table calls TRBD1, which could not be checked here. TRBV21-1 is a pseudogene. CDR3 size: 15 residues. CDR3 amino acids: CASIKGRGRDYGYTF. The CDR3 nucleotides are TGTGCCAGCATCAAAGGGAGGGGGCGCGACTATGGCTACACCTTC.

The chain couples TRBV9 to TRBJ1-1; D call uncertain. CDR3 length equals 14 residues. Trimming removed 0 bases from V and 2 bases from J, with 8 bases in between. Germline V lookup: CDR1 SGDLS, CDR2 YYNGEE. The DNA of the CDR3 is TGTGCCAGCAGCGTAGAGAGCCTCAACACTGAAGCTTTCTTT. This encodes CASSVESLNTEAFF.

The rearrangement links TRBV24-1 to TRBJ1-2, with a tentative D call TRBD1 (6 bases). CDR1 and CDR2 from the germline V gene are KGHDR and SFDVKD. The CDR3 contains 13 residues. V was pared by 3 bases and J by 8 bases, with 12 bases between. The CDR3 nucleotides read TGTGCCACCAGTGATGAGGGGGACCACGGCTACACCTTC. Protein product: CATSDEGDHGYTF.

J is TRBJ1-1 and V is TRBV6-1; D remains ambiguous. This CDR3 spans 17 amino acids. Trimming pared 1 base from V and 1 base from J, leaving 16 bases between. The germline V gene has CDR1 MNHNS and CDR2 SASEGT. The DNA of the CDR3 is TGTGCCAGCAGTGAAGGTTGGCGGACCTTGGAGAACACTGAAGCTTTCTTT. Translating it yields CASSEGWRTLENTEAFF.

The DNA for the CDR3 is TGTGCCAGCAGCTTCGAGGGGCCTCAGCCCCAGCATTTT. Residues: CASSFEGPQPQHF. The genes are TRBV7-9 and TRBJ1-5; TRBD1 is a possible D gene (5 bases). V lost 3 bases to trimming and J lost 6 bases, with 9 bases between them. The V gene's germline CDR1 is SEHNR and CDR2 FQNEAQ (reference sequence). The CDR3 is 13 residues long.

A note on this clone: A junction end diverges from the germline sequence, so it may reflect a read error. This sequence joins TRBV15 and TRBJ2-3, with TRBD1 identical over 7 bases. The length of the CDR3 is 13 residues. Germline lookup yields CDR1 LNHNV and CDR2 YYDKDF (reference sequence). The chain's CDR3 is CATGTRRTGTQYF. The CDR3 DNA reads as TGTGCCACCGGCACACGCAGGACAGGTACGCAGTATTTT.

The chain uses TRBV4-3 and TRBJ2-5, with 7 bases identical to TRBD1. Germline CDR1 and CDR2: LGHNA and YSLEER. CDR3 length: 15 amino acids. With V trimmed by 1 base and J by 3 bases, 5 bases remained unmatched. This CDR3 is CASSQVLQGEETQYF. In nucleotides, the CDR3 is TGCGCCAGCAGCCAAGTCCTCCAGGGGGAAGAGACCCAGTACTTC.

Comments on this clone: A junction end diverges from the germline sequence, so it may reflect a read error. The chain combines TRBV24-1 with TRBJ2-7, with a tentative D call TRBD2 (5 bases). The CDR3 length is 12 residues. Germline CDR1 reads KGHDR; CDR2 reads SFDVKD. The CDR3 DNA is TGTGCCACCAGTGATTTCGGAAGGGAGCTGTACTTC. Protein sequence: CATSDFGRELYF.

The chain employs TRBV19 and TRBJ2-1, with D perhaps TRBD2 (5 bases). Germline V CDR1 and CDR2: LNHDA, SQIVND (reference sequence). The length of the CDR3 is 18 residues. The V end was cut by 3 bases, the J end by 2 bases, with 20 bases between. CDR3 nucleotide sequence: TGTGCCAGTAGTATTTGGGCAGAATTGCGGGTTGCCTACAATGAGCAGTTCTTC. Translation gives CASSIWAELRVAYNEQFF.

This rearrangement joins TRBV12-3 or TRBV12-4 to TRBJ1-1, with no clear D. Trimming removed 2 bases at V and 4 bases at J, with 8 bases between. The CDR3 covers 13 residues. The CDR3 loop reads CASSLKGVTEAFF. Here the CDR3 DNA reads TGTGCCAGCAGTTTAAAGGGTGTCACTGAAGCTTTCTTT.

The rearrangement joins TRBV9 to TRBJ2-7, with a tentative D call TRBD1 (5 bases). The CDR3 sequence is 15 residues long. The ends were cut back, 1 base at V and 6 bases at J, with 17 bases in the middle. CDR1 is SGDLS, CDR2 YYNGEE, per germline. The CDR3: CASSVTSVGRVEQYF. In nucleotides, the CDR3 is TGTGCCAGCAGCGTAACCTCTGTTGGCAGGGTCGAGCAGTACTTC.

The V and J genes are TRBV3-1 (or the pseudogene TRBV3-2) and TRBJ2-1; D not resolved. The germline gives CDR1 LGHDT, CDR2 YNNKEL (reference sequence). There are 11 residues in the CDR3. Trimming took off 1 base at V and 9 bases at J, with 4 bases between the two ends. Here the CDR3 reads CASSQVTEQFF. DNA of the CDR3: TGTGCCAGCAGCCAAGTGACTGAGCAGTTCTTC.

V gene TRBV9 combines with J gene TRBJ1-6; TRBD1 matches 9 bases. CDR3 length: 15 amino acids. Germline loops: CDR1 SGDLS, CDR2 YYNGEE. Germline trimming cut 0 bases from V and 7 bases from J; bases unmatched to any gene: 2. The CDR3, as DNA: TGTGCCAGCAGCGTAGTTGGGACAGGGAATTCACCCCTCCACTTT. Amino acids: CASSVVGTGNSPLHF.

The rearrangement links TRBV9 to TRBJ1-2; the match to TRBD1 covers 10 bases. The germline V gene has CDR1 SGDLS and CDR2 YYNGEE. The CDR3 has 14 amino acids. The V and J ends lost 4 bases and 8 bases, in that order; junction bases with no gene match: 8. The CDR3 sequence is CASSLGTGDYGYTF. DNA for the CDR3: TGTGCCAGCAGCCTAGGGACAGGGGATTACGGCTACACCTTC. The complete variable domain, with remaining parts taken from reference TRBV9 and TRBJ1-2, reads DSGVTQTPKHLITATGQRVTLRCSPRSGDLSVYWYQQSLDQGLQFLIQYYNGEERAKGNILERFSAQQFPDLHSELNLSSLELGDSALYFCASSLGTGDYGYTFGSGTRLTVV.

This rearrangement joins TRBV6-5 to TRBJ1-2, with no clear D. The CDR3 is made up of 15 amino acids. Trimming shortened V by 5 bases and J by 4 bases, and 17 bases separated the two germline ends. Germline V CDR1 and CDR2: MNHEY, SVGAGI. The CDR3 DNA is TGTGCCAGCAGTCCGGGTTCGGCCGAGGTCTATGGCTACACCTTC. Its translation is CASSPGSAEVYGYTF.

The rearrangement links TRBV9 to TRBJ2-3; D is uncertain. Trimming pared 2 bases from V and 6 bases from J, leaving 13 bases between. Germline assignment: CDR1 SGDLS and CDR2 YYNGEE. This CDR3 has 14 residues. The CDR3 nucleotides are TGTGCCAGCAGCGTGAGTGTAATGTTGGATACGCAGTATTTT. Amino acids: CASSVSVMLDTQYF.

V is TRBV10-3 and J is TRBJ2-2; D gene unclear. CDR1 and CDR2 (germline): ENHRY, SYGVKD. V was trimmed by 7 bases and J by 2 bases, leaving 17 bases between them. This CDR3 spans 16 amino acids. The CDR3 DNA reads TGTGCCATCACTCCAGAATCGAACCTAAACACCGGGGAGCTGTTTTTT. Encoded protein: CAITPESNLNTGELFF.

This chain connects TRBV12-3 or TRBV12-4 to TRBJ1-5, with D perhaps matching TRBD1 (5 bases). There are 12 residues in the CDR3. Trimming took off 7 bases at V and 11 bases at J, with 15 bases between the two ends. This chain's CDR3 is CASTSGLPSQHF. CDR3 nucleotide sequence: TGTGCCAGCACCTCGGGGCTCCCCTCCCAGCATTTT.

V and J are TRBV11-2 and TRBJ1-2; D remains unclear. The CDR3 totals 12 residues. V dropped 4 bases and J dropped 4 bases, with 7 bases sitting between them. Germline V CDR1 and CDR2: SGHAT, FQNNGV. The CDR3 protein is CASSSTPYGYTF. DNA of the CDR3: TGTGCCAGCAGCTCTACACCCTATGGCTACACCTTC.

The chain employs TRBV5-1 and TRBJ1-1; weak D call: TRBD1 (5 bases). There are 15 residues in the CDR3. Germline V gives CDR1 SGHRS, CDR2 YFSETQ. The V and J ends lost 5 bases and 1 base respectively, with 15 bases between them. CDR3 sequence: CASREGREKNTEAFF. The DNA of the CDR3 is TGCGCCAGCAGGGAGGGGAGGGAAAAGAACACTGAAGCTTTCTTT.

This clone showed up just once. The chain joins TRBV5-1 to TRBJ1-2, with 7 bases aligning to TRBD1. V was clipped by 5 bases and J by 0 bases; unmatched bases: 4. This CDR3 comprises 14 residues. The germline CDR1 and CDR2 sequences are SGHRS and YFSETQ. The CDR3 protein is CASSTGEPNYGYTF. CDR3 DNA sequence: TGCGCCAGCAGTACAGGGGAACCTAACTATGGCTACACCTTC.

This clone was counted once. The V and J genes are TRBV30 and TRBJ1-4; 9 nucleotides agree with TRBD1. V was clipped by 7 bases and J by 8 bases; unmatched bases: 8. The CDR3 has 13 amino acids. Looked up from germline, CDR1 is GTSNPN and CDR2 is SVGIG (reference sequence). The CDR3 loop is CASGQGMGEKLFF. CDR3 coding DNA: TGTGCCTCAGGACAGGGGATGGGGGAAAAACTGTTTTTT.

V is TRBV25-1 and J is TRBJ2-2; D may match TRBD1 or TRBD2 (6 bases each). V was clipped by 3 bases and J by 5 bases, with 13 bases between them. The CDR3 consists of 15 residues. Germline lookup yields CDR1 MGHDK and CDR2 SYGVNS. The CDR3 coding sequence is TGTGCCAGCAGTGACGGGGGCGCCAGGACCGGGGAGCTGTTTTTT. The encoded protein is CASSDGGARTGELFF.

This clone was found a few times. This rearrangement joins TRBV5-1 to TRBJ2-7; D not certain. Trimming stripped 0 bases from V and 1 base from J, with 8 bases between. Germline CDR1 is SGHRS and CDR2 is YFSETQ. There are 14 residues in the CDR3. The CDR3 is CASSLDSFSYEQYF. The CDR3 bases are TGCGCCAGCAGCTTGGACAGTTTTTCCTACGAGCAGTACTTC.

V usage is TRBV7-9 and J usage is TRBJ2-3; D call uncertain. CDR3 size: 15 residues. Germline V gives CDR1 SEHNR, CDR2 FQNEAQ (reference sequence). Trimming shortened V by 6 bases and J by 3 bases, and 16 bases separated the two germline ends. The CDR3 sequence: CASSPTAGETDTQYF. CDR3 in DNA: TGTGCCAGCAGTCCCACAGCCGGAGAAACAGATACGCAGTATTTT.

The chain is built from TRBV27 and TRBJ1-2; tentative D call: TRBD1 (6 bases). The CDR3 is 14 amino acids. Germline V lookup: CDR1 MNHEY, CDR2 SMNVEV (reference sequence). The V end was cut by 5 bases, the J end by 4 bases, with 14 bases between. The CDR3 here is CASSPSTGFYGYTF. The CDR3 coding sequence is TGTGCCAGCAGTCCCTCAACAGGGTTCTATGGCTACACCTTC.

V usage is TRBV6-5 and J usage is TRBJ2-5; 15 positions match TRBD2. The CDR3 runs 15 residues. Looked up from germline, CDR1 is MNHEY and CDR2 is SVGAGI. V was clipped by 6 bases and J by 5 bases; unmatched bases: 4. CDR3 sequence: CASSRTSGGVETQYF. CDR3 DNA: TGTGCCAGCAGCCGGACTAGCGGGGGGGTGGAGACCCAGTACTTC.

The chain links TRBV12-3 or TRBV12-4 to TRBJ1-1; 8 nucleotides align to TRBD1. This CDR3 has 13 residues. The V gene end was trimmed by 6 bases and the J gene end by 5 bases; junction bases not matched to a gene: 5. CDR3 sequence: CASSIQGGTEAFF. The DNA for the CDR3 is TGTGCCAGCAGCATACAGGGGGGGACTGAAGCTTTCTTT.

V gene TRBV9 combines with J gene TRBJ2-5; 8 nucleotides line up with TRBD2. Germline V gene lookup returns CDR1 SGDLS and CDR2 YYNGEE. The CDR3 is made up of 15 amino acids. Trimming cost V 1 base and J 5 bases; bases outside gene matches: 7. CDR3: CASSVLAGVRETQYF. The CDR3 DNA reads TGTGCCAGCAGCGTACTAGCGGGCGTGAGGGAGACCCAGTACTTC.